These T cell receptor beta chains were read from a single sample in a study of CD8 T cells in Susac syndrome. MiXCR was run by TCRdb on the immunoSEQ multiplex PCR reads, yielding one entry per CDR3 protein. The sample includes about 71,000 distinct CDR3 sequences, nearly 96% seen only once; the top ten take 0.095% to 0.13%. Sequencing was performed on CD4+ T cells from PBMCs. The source of these receptors is a human donor with multiple sclerosis. Both conserved end residues are part of each CDR3. D genes are given only for firm matches. Part of the rows lack a size; the others show once, few, many or a class for expanded clones.

D	size	V	J	CDR3	DNA
TRBD1	once	TRBV4-3	TRBJ1-1	CASSQVMGTETEAFF	TGCGCCAGCAGCCAAGTCATGGGGACAGAAACTGAAGCTTTCTTT
NA	NA	TRBV12-3/TRBV12-4	TRBJ2-7	CASSYGGPSYEQYF	TGTGCCAGCAGTTATGGGGGGCCCTCCTACGAGCAGTACTTC
NA	NA	TRBV6-1	TRBJ1-6	CASSEQYFTLHF	TGTGCCAGCAGTGAACAATACTTCACCCTCCACTTT
NA	once	TRBV18	TRBJ1-6	CASSRRTSSSYNSPLHF	TGTGCCAGCTCACGGCGGACATCCAGCTCCTATAATTCACCCCTCCACTTT
NA	NA	TRBV5-1	TRBJ2-1	CASSLDLHNEQFF	TGCGCCAGCAGCTTGGATTTGCACAATGAGCAGTTCTTC
NA	NA	TRBV2	TRBJ2-7	CASTSRGSYEQYF	TGTGCCAGCACATCCAGGGGCTCCTACGAGCAGTACTTC
NA	NA	TRBV12-3/TRBV12-4	TRBJ2-2	CASSWQVDTGELFF	TGTGCCAGCAGTTGGCAGGTCGACACCGGGGAGCTGTTTTTT
TRBD1	NA	TRBV29-1	TRBJ1-5	CSDRDRGLNQPQHF	TGCAGCGACCGGGACAGGGGGCTCAATCAGCCCCAGCATTTT
NA	NA	TRBV20-1	TRBJ1-1	CSARDIMNTEAFF	TGCAGTGCTAGAGATATCATGAACACTGAAGCTTTCTTT
NA	NA	TRBV9	TRBJ2-5	CASSAPRGTQYF	TGTGCCAGCAGCGCCCCTCGAGGGACCCAGTACTTC
NA	NA	TRBV12-3/TRBV12-4	TRBJ2-7	CASTSNRDSYEQYF	TGTGCCAGCACCTCAAACCGAGACTCCTACGAGCAGTACTTC
NA	NA	TRBV2	TRBJ2-1	CASSEMGGASNEQFF	TGTGCCAGCAGTGAAATGGGGGGGGCCTCCAATGAGCAGTTCTTC
NA	NA	TRBV20-1	TRBJ1-2	CSARDQGLQIHYGYTF	TGCAGTGCTAGGGATCAGGGTTTACAGATTCACTATGGCTACACCTTC
NA	NA	TRBV28	TRBJ1-1	CASSLVPGMNTEAFF	TGTGCCAGCAGTTTAGTTCCAGGTATGAACACTGAAGCTTTCTTT
NA	NA	TRBV30	TRBJ1-2	CAWSTDLYGYTF	TGTGCCTGGAGTACCGACCTCTATGGCTACACCTTC
NA	NA	TRBV29-1	TRBJ1-2	CSVETPNYGYTF	TGCAGCGTTGAAACCCCGAATTATGGCTACACCTTC
NA	NA	TRBV7-9	TRBJ2-3	CASSSSGPGGTDTQYF	TGTGCCAGCAGCTCGTCGGGGCCTGGGGGCACAGATACGCAGTATTTT
NA	NA	TRBV5-4	TRBJ2-3	CASSLVGASTDTQYF	TGTGCCAGCAGCTTGGTAGGGGCGAGCACAGATACGCAGTATTTT
TRBD1	NA	TRBV5-4	TRBJ2-4	CASSRPGQTNIQYF	TGTGCCAGCAGCCGACCGGGACAGACAAACATTCAGTACTTC
NA	NA	TRBV4-1	TRBJ2-5	CASSQGGDQETQYF	TGCGCCAGCAGCCAAGGAGGGGACCAAGAGACCCAGTACTTC
TRBD1	once	TRBV7-9	TRBJ1-1	CASSGRGTAFEEAFF	TGTGCCAGCAGCGGCAGGGGGACCGCCTTTGAAGAAGCTTTCTTT
NA	NA	TRBV7-2	TRBJ2-7	CASSLDGRRQYF	TGTGCCAGCAGCTTAGACGGGCGGCGGCAGTACTTC
TRBD1	NA	TRBV6-6	TRBJ1-1	CASSYPPGTGNTEAFF	TGTGCCAGCAGTTACCCACCCGGGACAGGGAACACTGAAGCTTTCTTT
NA	NA	TRBV7-2	TRBJ1-2	CASTMGGTGVYGYTF	TGTGCCAGCACCATGGGGGGTACCGGTGTCTATGGCTACACCTTC
NA	NA	TRBV30	TRBJ2-7	CAWGPDYGQYF	TGTGCCTGGGGTCCCGACTACGGGCAGTACTTC
NA	NA	TRBV12-3/TRBV12-4	TRBJ1-5	CASSGDQPQHF	TGTGCCAGCAGTGGAGATCAGCCCCAGCATTTT
NA	NA	TRBV6-4	TRBJ1-4	CASSEGDASEKLFF	TGTGCCAGCAGTGAAGGTGACGCTTCTGAAAAACTGTTTTTT
NA	NA	TRBV12-3/TRBV12-4	TRBJ1-2	CASSSNSYGYTF	TGTGCCAGCAGTTCGAACAGCTATGGCTACACCTTC
NA	NA	TRBV5-6	TRBJ1-1	CASSKIETEAFF	TGTGCCAGCAGCAAAATAGAGACTGAAGCTTTCTTT
TRBD1	once	TRBV4-3	TRBJ1-5	CASSQQTGGLEPQHF	TGCGCCAGCAGCCAACAGACAGGGGGCTTGGAGCCCCAGCATTTT
NA	NA	TRBV7-9	TRBJ2-5	CASSPIARTAGTQYF	TGTGCCAGCAGCCCGATAGCGAGGACCGCGGGGACCCAGTACTTC
TRBD1	NA	TRBV5-4	TRBJ1-2	CASSLVGTGGGYTF	TGTGCCAGCAGCTTGGTTGGGACAGGGGGCGGCTACACCTTC
NA	once	TRBV5-4	TRBJ1-1	CASSSQSGKFWTEAFF	TGTGCCAGCAGCTCCCAATCTGGGAAATTCTGGACTGAAGCTTTCTTT
NA	NA	TRBV2	TRBJ2-3	CASSRRADDTQYF	TGTGCCAGCAGCAGGAGGGCCGACGATACGCAGTATTTT
NA	NA	TRBV4-1	TRBJ1-1	CASSQDLGVNTEAFF	TGCGCCAGCAGCCAAGATCTTGGGGTGAACACTGAAGCTTTCTTT
NA	NA	TRBV5-1	TRBJ2-3	CASSLEARSTDTQYF	TGCGCCAGCAGCTTGGAGGCCCGAAGCACAGATACGCAGTATTTT
TRBD1	NA	TRBV30	TRBJ1-2	CAWTRTGGDGYTF	TGTGCCTGGACCCGGACAGGTGGCGATGGCTACACCTTC
NA	once	TRBV20-1	TRBJ2-1	CSAHRGAILNEQFF	TGCAGTGCTCACCGGGGGGCCATTCTCAATGAGCAGTTCTTC
NA	NA	TRBV2	TRBJ2-1	CASRNLSSYNEQFF	TGTGCCAGCAGGAACTTGAGCTCCTACAATGAGCAGTTCTTC
NA	NA	TRBV4-2	TRBJ1-5	CASSQDRGRASGPQHF	TGTGCCAGCAGCCAAGATAGAGGCAGGGCATCGGGGCCCCAGCATTTT
NA	NA	TRBV5-4	TRBJ1-2	CASSISRGDYGYTF	TGTGCCAGTAGCATTAGTAGGGGCGACTATGGCTACACCTTC
NA	NA	TRBV2	TRBJ2-5	CASSEERGETQYF	TGTGCCAGCAGTGAAGAGAGGGGAGAGACCCAGTACTTC
NA	NA	TRBV20-1	TRBJ1-1	CSAPGRRGNTEAFF	TGCAGTGCTCCAGGACGGAGAGGGAACACTGAAGCTTTCTTT